These 8 T cell receptor beta chains were sequenced from one sample in a study of a mutant IDH1 vaccine in newly diagnosed glioma. No antigen is known for these receptors. Time point described: week 23, last vaccination. Doses of 300 ug of mutant IDH1 20-mer peptide were given with topical imiquimod. TCRdb's table, derived via immunoSEQ multiplex PCR, lists solely in-frame clones and lacks some. The repertoire has about 65,000 clones, around 83% of them found once; the top ten carry 4%. The sample in question was PBMCs, obtained from a glioma patient whose treatment included an IDH1 peptide vaccine. The receptors derive from a man aged 25 to 40 with glioma.

The chain has TRBV7-9 and TRBJ1-2; D is unclear. This CDR3 is 15 amino acids long. Germline loops: CDR1 SEHNR, CDR2 FQNEAQ (reference sequence). Trimming pared 1 base from V and 0 bases from J, leaving 9 bases between. The CDR3 DNA reads as TGTGCCAGCAGCTTAGTTGGCAGCCCTAACTATGGCTACACCTTC. Translation gives CASSLVGSPNYGYTF.

The chain links TRBV5-4 to TRBJ1-3; TRBD1 might be the D (6 bases). The length of the CDR3 is 15 residues. V was trimmed by 4 bases and J by 4 bases, leaving 15 bases between them. From germline, CDR1 is SGHNT and CDR2 YYREEE (reference sequence). CDR3 amino acids: CASSPKGGFGNTIYF. The CDR3 region has the DNA TGTGCCAGCAGCCCCAAGGGGGGGTTCGGAAACACCATATATTTT.

In its sample, this clone was seen once. The chain employs TRBV18 and TRBJ2-6; 7 bases agree with TRBD2. The CDR3 has 18 residues. CDR1 is KGHSH and CDR2 is LQKENI in the germline V gene. The V and J ends lost 1 base and 4 bases, in that order; junction bases with no gene match: 10. The CDR3 DNA sequence: TGTGCCAGCTCACCACGTTTTGGGGGGGGACCCGGGGCCAACGTCCTGACTTTC. Protein product: CASSPRFGGGPGANVLTF.

The chain uses TRBV6-5 and TRBJ2-7; TRBD1 is a possible D gene (6 bases). The CDR3 spans 12 residues. V lost 2 bases, J lost 5 bases, and 7 bases lay in between. Looked up from germline, CDR1 is MNHEY and CDR2 is SVGAGI. Here the CDR3 reads CASSYGGNEQYF. The CDR3 bases are TGTGCCAGCAGTTACGGGGGCAACGAGCAGTACTTC.

This sequence joins TRBV2 and TRBJ2-3, with 10 positions matching TRBD1. CDR1 and CDR2 from the germline V gene are SNHLY and FYNNEI. The V and J ends lost 4 bases and 3 bases, in that order; junction bases with no gene match: 10. The CDR3 runs to 17 residues. CDR3 loop: CASSASGQGPSTDTQYF. The CDR3 nucleotides read TGTGCCAGCAGTGCCTCGGGACAGGGGCCTTCTACAGATACGCAGTATTTT. The full variable domain, completed using reference TRBV2 and TRBJ2-3, is EPEVTQTPSHQVTQMGQEVILRCVPISNHLYFYWYRQILGQKVEFLVSFYNNEISEKSEIFDDQFSVERPDGSNFTLKIRSTKLEDSAMYFCASSASGQGPSTDTQYFGPGTRLTVL.

This clone has only one observation. The rearrangement uses TRBV7-6 and TRBJ2-1, with D tentatively TRBD1 (6 bases). CDR3 size: 17 residues. Germline CDR1 reads SGHVS; CDR2 reads FNYEAQ. V was pared by 4 bases and J by 3 bases, with 19 bases between. CDR3 sequence reads: CASSSPRTEGDYNEQFF. The CDR3 nucleotides read TGTGCCAGCAGCTCCCCAAGGACAGAAGGAGACTACAATGAGCAGTTCTTC.

This chain connects TRBV5-5 to TRBJ2-2; D may be TRBD1 (5 bases). Germline CDR1 reads SGHKS; CDR2 reads YYEKEE (reference sequence). With 1 base removed from V and 3 bases from J, the gap between germline ends came to 7 bases. The CDR3 is made up of 14 amino acids. The CDR3 nucleotides are TGTGCCAGCAGCTTGCAAGGGGACACCGGGGAGCTGTTTTTT. It encodes CASSLQGDTGELFF.

V gene TRBV5-5 combines with J gene TRBJ1-1; unclear D gene. V was trimmed by 3 bases and J by 8 bases, leaving 11 bases between them. The V gene's germline CDR1 is SGHKS and CDR2 YYEKEE (reference sequence). The CDR3 runs to 12 residues. This chain's CDR3 is CASSSGVMEAFF. In DNA, the CDR3 is TGTGCCAGCAGCTCCGGGGTCATGGAAGCTTTCTTT. The full variable domain, in which reference TRBV5-5 and TRBJ1-1 provide the parts outside the CDR3, is DAGVTQSPTHLIKTRGQQVTLRCSPISGHKSVSWYQQVLGQGPQFIFQYYEKEERGRGNFPDRFSARQFPNYSSELNVNALLLGDSALYLCASSSGVMEAFFGQGTRLTVV.